This TCR beta chain was sequenced for a study of blood T cell repertoires in COVID-19. Germline V gene sequence: CDR1 KGHSH, CDR2 LQKENI. With 2 bases removed from V and 6 bases from J, the gap between germline ends came to 10 bases. The CDR3 loop spans 14 amino acids. TCRdb keeps only in-frame clones here, not all; method: immunoSEQ multiplex PCR. The data contain 350,000 to 450,000 clones, around 87% of them singletons. V is TRBV18 and J is TRBJ2-2, with D perhaps matching TRBD2 (5 bases). Sequenced sample: peripheral blood. The sequence derives from a human donor in a cohort sampled during active COVID-19. For the CDR3, the DNA is TGTGCCAGCTCACCAGAGGGCCAGGCCGGGGAGCTGTTTTTT. Amino acids: CASSPEGQAGELFF.